Following are 23 T cell receptor beta chains from one sample sequenced in a study of T cells in Graves' hyperthyroidism and ophthalmopathy (dated by TCRdb to between 2019 and 2020). The library was built by means of multiplex PCR. TCRdb names Illumina HiSeq 2000 as the instrument used. The TCR beta CDR3 regions were amplified from the RNA transcripts. A first-round RT-PCR of the TCR CDR3 used the HTBI primer set with the Qiagen OneStep RT-PCR kit. The public reads were run again by TCRdb, first through fastp at Q25 and then through MiXCR, and only productive beta chains were kept. When rows share a CDR3 protein, they turn into one entry using the most common DNA and genes. The sample contains 400,000 to 500,000 distinct CDR3 sequences, about an eighth of them found a single time. Together, the top ten hold under 20% of the sample. Sequencing input: blood. The receptors shown here come from a woman younger than 30 with Graves' hyperthyroidism.

The V and J genes are TRBV30 and TRBJ1-4, with D perhaps TRBD1 (5 bases). CDR1 GTSNPN and CDR2 SVGIG come from the germline V gene (reference sequence). CDR3 length equals 16 residues. V was cut by 3 bases and J by 5 bases, with 19 bases left in between. CDR3 nucleotides: TGTGCCTGGAGGGATAAACCGGGACGCCTGAATGAAAAACTGTTTTTT. Translation gives CAWRDKPGRLNEKLFF.

This clonotype has a count of ten or more. This chain joins TRBV3-1 and TRBJ1-2, with a weak D call TRBD1 (6 bases). This CDR3 comprises 17 residues. The V end lost 1 base, the J end lost 0 bases, and 15 bases lay between the germline ends. Germline loops: CDR1 LGHDT, CDR2 YNNKEL (reference sequence). This chain's CDR3 is CASSQVFRGKTNYGYTF. In nucleotides, the CDR3 is TGTGCCAGCAGCCAAGTCTTTAGGGGGAAGACTAACTATGGCTACACCTTC.

This clonotype was observed a few times. This chain uses TRBV12-3 or TRBV12-4 with TRBJ1-3; 7 bases align to TRBD1. V was clipped by 4 bases and J by 0 bases; unmatched bases: 3. The CDR3 sequence is 15 residues long. CDR3 nucleotides: TGTGCCAGCAGTTGGGACAGCATCTCTGGAAACACCATATATTTT. It yields the protein CASSWDSISGNTIYF.

This clonotype was recorded many times. This chain uses TRBV6-2 or TRBV6-3 with TRBJ2-5; perhaps D is TRBD1 or TRBD2 (6 bases each). Germline V gene lookup returns CDR1 MNHEY and CDR2 SVGEGT. V was trimmed by 3 bases and J by 3 bases, leaving 14 bases between them. CDR3 size: 15 residues. Here the CDR3 DNA reads TGTGCCAGCAGTTATCCGGGGGCAGGGGAAGAGACCCAGTACTTC. Translation: CASSYPGAGEETQYF.

The chain uses TRBV7-3 and TRBJ2-1, with D perhaps matching TRBD2 (6 bases). V was pared by 2 bases and J by 7 bases, with 21 bases between. The V gene's germline CDR1 is SGHTA and CDR2 FQGTGA. The CDR3 covers 17 residues. The CDR3, as DNA: TGTGCCAGCAGCTTATCACCGGACTATTCACTTGGGAATGAGCAGTTCTTC. It specifies CASSLSPDYSLGNEQFF.

This clonotype was seen a few times. The V and J genes are TRBV19 and TRBJ2-3; TRBD2 matches 8 bases. The CDR3 has 16 residues. Germline CDR1 reads LNHDA; CDR2 reads SQIVND (reference sequence). V lost 1 base to trimming and J lost 1 base; unmatched junction nucleotides: 4. CDR3 loop: CASSIAGGYGTDTQYF. DNA for the CDR3: TGTGCCAGTAGTATAGCGGGAGGGTATGGCACAGATACGCAGTATTTT.

This clonotype showed up many times. The chain combines TRBV12-3 or TRBV12-4 with TRBJ2-2; no definite D call. V lost 4 bases, J lost 3 bases, and 3 bases lay in between. CDR3 length: 12 amino acids. The CDR3 is CASSYDTGELFF. The CDR3 DNA reads as TGTGCCAGCAGTTATGACACCGGGGAGCTGTTTTTT.

Ten or more counts support this clonotype. This chain links TRBV10-3 with TRBJ2-7; a possible D gene is TRBD2 (5 bases). CDR1 and CDR2 (germline): ENHRY, SYGVKD. The CDR3 is 14 amino acids. The V end lost 9 bases, the J end lost 0 bases, and 15 bases lay between the germline ends. CDR3 nucleotide sequence: TGTGCCATAGGGCTAGCAGCTGACTCCTACGAGCAGTACTTC. Amino acids: CAIGLAADSYEQYF.

This clonotype occurred many times. The V gene is TRBV6-1, the J gene TRBJ1-1; a weak D match, TRBD1 (6 bases). The CDR3 totals 17 residues. Germline V lookup: CDR1 MNHNS, CDR2 SASEGT. V lost 4 bases to trimming and J lost 2 bases, with 20 bases between them. CDR3 nucleotides: TGTGCCAGCAGTGTTGACAGATCCCTGACAGGCAACACTGAAGCTTTCTTT. It specifies CASSVDRSLTGNTEAFF.

This clonotype has a count of ten or more. This chain uses TRBV19 with TRBJ1-1; a weak D match, TRBD1 (5 bases). The CDR3 has 16 amino acids. V lost 4 bases, J lost 1 base, and 16 bases lay in between. Germline values: CDR1 LNHDA, CDR2 SQIVND (reference sequence). CDR3 sequence (DNA): TGTGCCAGTAGTAATGGTTTGGGCAGGGAGAACACTGAAGCTTTCTTT. Amino acid sequence: CASSNGLGRENTEAFF.

This clonotype was observed a single time. The chain uses TRBV30 and TRBJ1-6, with 7 bases matching TRBD1. CDR1 is GTSNPN, CDR2 SVGIG, per germline (reference sequence). V gave up 0 bases and J gave up 9 bases; unmatched junction bases: 5. The CDR3 extends over 14 amino acids. CDR3 bases: TGTGCCTGGAGTGTGGGTCAGGGGGGTTCACCCCTCCACTTT. Its translation: CAWSVGQGGSPLHF. The entire variable domain, with the rest obtained from reference TRBV30 and TRBJ1-6, is as follows: SQTIHQWPATLVQPVGSPLSLECTVEGTSNPNLYWYRQAAGRGLQLLFYSVGIGQISSEVPQNLSASRPQDRQFILSSKKLLLSDSGFYLCAWSVGQGGSPLHFGNGTRLTVT.

This clonotype was recorded many times. This sequence joins TRBV5-6 and TRBJ2-1; 9 bases match TRBD1. The length of the CDR3 is 14 residues. V lost 1 base to trimming and J lost 5 bases; unmatched junction nucleotides: 1. CDR1 and CDR2 (germline): SGHDT, YYEEEE. This CDR3 reads CASSLWDRDNEQFF. The CDR3 DNA reads TGTGCCAGCAGCTTGTGGGACAGGGACAATGAGCAGTTCTTC.

To note about this clonotype: A much larger clone differs from this one at a single base, so this may be a read error. As the CDR3 is not closed by the conserved phenylalanine or tryptophan, this likely results from a read error. The chain joins TRBV4-1 to TRBJ2-5; 8 nucleotides agree with TRBD1. Germline loops: CDR1 MGHRA, CDR2 YSYEKL. The CDR3 runs to 16 residues. J gave up 2 bases and V 0 bases, and 5 bases lay outside the gene matches. This CDR3 reads CASSQDGQGHQETQYL. CDR3 nucleotides: TGCGCCAGCAGCCAAGACGGACAGGGCCATCAAGAGACCCAGTACCTC.

This clonotype was observed many times. This chain links TRBV11-2 with TRBJ2-3; D is unclear. The ends were cut back, 1 base at V and 4 bases at J, with 9 bases in the middle. Germline loops: CDR1 SGHAT, CDR2 FQNNGV. CDR3 length equals 14 residues. The CDR3 sequence: CASSLAQSPDTQYF. DNA for the CDR3: TGTGCCAGCAGCTTAGCACAGAGTCCAGATACGCAGTATTTT.

This clonotype was observed many times. V gene TRBV9 combines with J gene TRBJ2-3, with TRBD2 matching 7 bases. The CDR3 runs to 15 residues. The junction had 5 bases not matched to a gene; V was cut back by 1 base and J by 3 bases. Germline CDR1 reads SGDLS; CDR2 reads YYNGEE. CDR3 coding DNA: TGTGCCAGCAGCGTATTGGCGGGAGAAACAGATACGCAGTATTTT. Translating gives CASSVLAGETDTQYF.

This clonotype showed up just a few times. The chain carries TRBV20-1 and TRBJ2-3; no firm D call. The CDR3 consists of 12 residues. Germline CDR1 DFQATT, CDR2 SNEGSKA (reference sequence). With 4 bases removed from V and 2 bases from J, the gap between germline ends came to 7 bases. The chain's CDR3 is CSATPPTDTQYF. The DNA of the CDR3 is TGCAGTGCTACCCCGCCCACAGATACGCAGTATTTT.

This clonotype was seen a handful of times. V gene TRBV29-1 combines with J gene TRBJ1-1; a weak D match, TRBD1 (5 bases). The germline gives CDR1 SQVTM, CDR2 ANQGSEA. This CDR3 region has 13 residues. V gave up 8 bases and J gave up 5 bases, with 18 bases separating them. CDR3 residues: CSFFGGVATEAFF. The CDR3 region has the DNA TGCAGCTTCTTCGGGGGGGTAGCGACTGAAGCTTTCTTT.

This clonotype has ten or more counts. The chain has TRBV5-6 and TRBJ2-2; D not resolved. V dropped 4 bases and J dropped 7 bases, with 8 bases sitting between them. The germline V gene encodes CDR1 SGHDT and CDR2 YYEEEE. The length of the CDR3 is 12 residues. The CDR3 region has the DNA TGTGCCAGCAGCCCCTTATTCGGGGAGCTGTTTTTT. It encodes CASSPLFGELFF.

This clonotype was observed a handful of times. V usage is TRBV5-1 and J usage is TRBJ2-5; tentatively, D is TRBD1 (5 bases). The CDR3 runs to 16 residues. Trimming left V 0 bases short and J 2 bases short, with 14 bases between. Germline CDR1 SGHRS, CDR2 YFSETQ. In nucleotides, the CDR3 is TGCGCCAGCAGCTTGGCTGCAAGGACACCGCAAGAGACCCAGTACTTC. Protein: CASSLAARTPQETQYF.

The sample holds many counts of this clonotype. This chain connects TRBV6-5 to TRBJ1-1, with 9 positions matching TRBD1. Germline V gene data show CDR1 as MNHEY and CDR2 as SVGAGI. This CDR3 has 16 amino acids. The ends lost 0 bases at V and 3 bases at J; junction bases unmatched: 5. The CDR3 sequence: CASSYSGQGGYTEAFF. The CDR3 DNA follows: TGTGCCAGCAGTTACTCGGGACAGGGAGGTTACACTGAAGCTTTCTTT.

This clonotype was counted ten times or more. The chain recombines TRBV27 with TRBJ2-3; maybe TRBD2 (6 bases). The germline gives CDR1 MNHEY, CDR2 SMNVEV (reference sequence). The ends were cut back, 5 bases at V and 4 bases at J, with 19 bases in the middle. CDR3 length equals 16 residues. The CDR3 loop reads CASSVGGLAPADTQYF. CDR3 sequence (DNA): TGTGCCAGCAGTGTGGGTGGGCTAGCGCCGGCAGATACGCAGTATTTT.

This clonotype was seen repeatedly, ten times or more. The chain carries TRBV7-3 and TRBJ2-1; D tentatively reads TRBD1 or TRBD2 (5 bases each). This CDR3 is built from 15 residues. Between the trimmed V and J ends, which lost 5 bases and 2 bases, there was a span of 13 bases. The germline gives CDR1 SGHTA, CDR2 FQGTGA. The CDR3: CASSPRDGTYNEQFF. The CDR3 DNA reads as TGTGCCAGCAGCCCCCGGGACGGGACCTACAATGAGCAGTTCTTC.

Note on this clonotype: It may be a read error: a sequence one base away is much more abundant. The V gene is TRBV5-6, the J gene TRBJ2-3, with 11 positions matching TRBD2. The germline gives CDR1 SGHDT, CDR2 YYEEEE. The CDR3 extends over 16 amino acids. Losses at the gene ends were 0 bases for V and 10 bases for J; bases not matched to a gene: 10. CDR3: CASSLELAGGSDAQYF. In DNA form, the CDR3 reads TGTGCCAGCAGCTTGGAGCTAGCGGGAGGATCGGATGCGCAGTATTTT.